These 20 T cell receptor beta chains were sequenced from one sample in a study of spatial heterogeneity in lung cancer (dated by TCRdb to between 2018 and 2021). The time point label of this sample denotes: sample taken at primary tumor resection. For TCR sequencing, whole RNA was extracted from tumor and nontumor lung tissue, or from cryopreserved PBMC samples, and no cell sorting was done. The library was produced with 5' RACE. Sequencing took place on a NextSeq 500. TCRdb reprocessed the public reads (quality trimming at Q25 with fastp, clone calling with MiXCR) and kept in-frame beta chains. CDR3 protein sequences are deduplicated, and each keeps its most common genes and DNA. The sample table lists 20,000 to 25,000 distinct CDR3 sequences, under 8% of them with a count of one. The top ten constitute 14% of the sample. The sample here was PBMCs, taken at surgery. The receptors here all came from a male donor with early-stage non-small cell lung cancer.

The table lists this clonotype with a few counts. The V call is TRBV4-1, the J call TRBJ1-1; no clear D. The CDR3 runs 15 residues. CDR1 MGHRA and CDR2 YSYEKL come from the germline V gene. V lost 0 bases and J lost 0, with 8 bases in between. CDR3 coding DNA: TGCGCCAGCAGCCAAGAGGCAGGAATGAACACTGAAGCTTTCTTT. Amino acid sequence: CASSQEAGMNTEAFF.

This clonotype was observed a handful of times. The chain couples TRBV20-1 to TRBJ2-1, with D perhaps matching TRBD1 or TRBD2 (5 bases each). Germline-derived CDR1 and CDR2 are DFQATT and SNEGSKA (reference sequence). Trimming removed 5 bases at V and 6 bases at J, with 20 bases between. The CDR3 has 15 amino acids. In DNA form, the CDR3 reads TGCAGTGCTCCGGGGCCGCGCGTAACAAGCAATGAGCAGTTCTTC. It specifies CSAPGPRVTSNEQFF.

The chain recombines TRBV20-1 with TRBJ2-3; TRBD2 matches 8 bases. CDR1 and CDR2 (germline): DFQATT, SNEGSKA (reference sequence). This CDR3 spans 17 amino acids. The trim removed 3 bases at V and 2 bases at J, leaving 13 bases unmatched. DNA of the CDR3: TGCAGTGCTAGTTTTCCCCCCGCGGGGGGCCCCACAGATACGCAGTATTTT. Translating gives CSASFPPAGGPTDTQYF.

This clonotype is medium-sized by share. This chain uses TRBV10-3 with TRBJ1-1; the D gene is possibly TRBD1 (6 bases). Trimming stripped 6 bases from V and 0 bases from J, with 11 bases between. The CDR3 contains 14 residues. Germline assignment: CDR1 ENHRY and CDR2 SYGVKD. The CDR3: CAIRDRRMNTEAFF. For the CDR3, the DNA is TGTGCCATCAGAGACAGGAGAATGAACACTGAAGCTTTCTTT.

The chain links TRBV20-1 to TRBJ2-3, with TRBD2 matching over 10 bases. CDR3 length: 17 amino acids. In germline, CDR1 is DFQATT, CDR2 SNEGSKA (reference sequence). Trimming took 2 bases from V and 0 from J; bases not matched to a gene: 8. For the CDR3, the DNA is TGCAGTGCTAGAATCCAGCGGGGGGGTCGTAGCACAGATACGCAGTATTTT. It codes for CSARIQRGGRSTDTQYF.

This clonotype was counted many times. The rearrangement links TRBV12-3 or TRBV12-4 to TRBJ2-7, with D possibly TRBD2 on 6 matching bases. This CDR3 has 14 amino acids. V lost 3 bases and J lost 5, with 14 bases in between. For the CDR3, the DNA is TGTGCCAGCAGTTTTTACGGGAGCGGTCACGAGCAGTACTTC. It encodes CASSFYGSGHEQYF.

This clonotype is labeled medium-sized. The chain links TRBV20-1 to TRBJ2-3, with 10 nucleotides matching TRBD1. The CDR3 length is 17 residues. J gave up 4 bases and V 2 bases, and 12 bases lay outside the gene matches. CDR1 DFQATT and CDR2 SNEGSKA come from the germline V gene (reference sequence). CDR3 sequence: CSARYPGGQGVSDTQYF. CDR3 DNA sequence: TGCAGTGCTAGATACCCAGGCGGACAGGGGGTTTCAGATACGCAGTATTTT.

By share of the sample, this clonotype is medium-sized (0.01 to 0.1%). CDR3 bases: TGTGCCGGGGGATCGGGGCGCACAGATACGCAGTATTTT. Translation: CAGGSGRTDTQYF. The chain has TRBV7-2 and TRBJ2-3; D is perhaps TRBD1 or TRBD2 (5 bases each). This CDR3 comprises 13 residues. Trimming stripped 11 bases from V and 1 base from J, with 13 bases between. From germline, CDR1 is SGHTA and CDR2 FQGNSA.

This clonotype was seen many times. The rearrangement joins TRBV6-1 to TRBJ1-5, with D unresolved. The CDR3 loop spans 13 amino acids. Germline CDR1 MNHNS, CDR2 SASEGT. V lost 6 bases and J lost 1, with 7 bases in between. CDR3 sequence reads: CASRVGSNQPQHF. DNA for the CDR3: TGTGCCAGCAGAGTAGGCAGCAATCAGCCCCAGCATTTT.

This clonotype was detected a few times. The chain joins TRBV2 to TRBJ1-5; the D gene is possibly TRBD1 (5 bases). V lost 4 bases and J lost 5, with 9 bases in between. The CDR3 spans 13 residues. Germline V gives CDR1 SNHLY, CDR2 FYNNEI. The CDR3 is CASSVSRDQPQHF. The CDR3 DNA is TGTGCCAGCAGTGTGAGCAGGGATCAGCCCCAGCATTTT.

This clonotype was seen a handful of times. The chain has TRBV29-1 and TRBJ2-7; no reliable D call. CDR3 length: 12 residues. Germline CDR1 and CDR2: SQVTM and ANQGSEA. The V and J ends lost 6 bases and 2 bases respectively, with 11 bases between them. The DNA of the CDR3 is TGCAGCGTACAGAAAACAACCTACGAGCAGTACTTC. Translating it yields CSVQKTTYEQYF.

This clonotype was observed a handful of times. CDR3 sequence: CASSLVRSTDTQYF. DNA for the CDR3: TGTGCCAGCAGCTTAGTACGGAGCACAGATACGCAGTATTTT. The gene calls are TRBV7-2 and TRBJ2-3, with D unclear. The CDR3 extends over 14 amino acids. V lost 1 base to trimming and J lost 0 bases, with 5 bases between them. Germline lookup yields CDR1 SGHTA and CDR2 FQGNSA.

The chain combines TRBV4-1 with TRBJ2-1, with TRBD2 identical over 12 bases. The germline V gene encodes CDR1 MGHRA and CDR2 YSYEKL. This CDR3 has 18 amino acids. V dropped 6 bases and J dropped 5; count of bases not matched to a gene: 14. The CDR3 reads CASSQNPPGLAGHNEQFF. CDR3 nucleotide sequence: TGCGCCAGCAGTCAGAACCCCCCAGGACTAGCGGGACACAATGAGCAGTTCTTC.

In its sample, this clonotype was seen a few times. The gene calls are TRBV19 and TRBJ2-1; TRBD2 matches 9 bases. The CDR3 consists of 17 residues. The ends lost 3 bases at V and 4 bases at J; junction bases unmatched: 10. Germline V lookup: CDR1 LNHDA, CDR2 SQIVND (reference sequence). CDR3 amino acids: CASSMGVAGAGYNEQFF. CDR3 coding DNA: TGTGCCAGTAGTATGGGGGTAGCGGGAGCCGGATACAATGAGCAGTTCTTC.

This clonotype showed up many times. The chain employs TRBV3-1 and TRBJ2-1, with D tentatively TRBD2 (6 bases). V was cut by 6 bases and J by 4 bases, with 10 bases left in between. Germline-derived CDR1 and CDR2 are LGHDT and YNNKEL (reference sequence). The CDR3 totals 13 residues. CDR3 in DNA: TGTGCCAGCAGTCCGGGACTGTACAATGAGCAGTTCTTC. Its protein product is CASSPGLYNEQFF.

DNA of the CDR3: TGCGCCAGCAGTGAGGACAGTCCCCCCTACGAGCAGTACTTC. Its translation is CASSEDSPPYEQYF. The V and J genes are TRBV10-1 and TRBJ2-7, with D tentatively TRBD1 (5 bases). The CDR3 has 14 residues. V gave up 2 bases and J gave up 2 bases, with 10 bases separating them. Germline-derived CDR1 and CDR2 are WNHNN and SYGVQD (reference sequence).

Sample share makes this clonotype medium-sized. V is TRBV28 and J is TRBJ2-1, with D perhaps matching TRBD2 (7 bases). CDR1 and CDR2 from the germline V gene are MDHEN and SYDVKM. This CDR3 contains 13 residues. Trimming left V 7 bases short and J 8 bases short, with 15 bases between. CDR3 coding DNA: TGTGCCAGCACCTCTGGGGGGGGCGATGAGCAGTTCTTC. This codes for CASTSGGGDEQFF. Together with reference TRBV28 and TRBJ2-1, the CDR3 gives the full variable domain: DVKVTQSSRYLVKRTGEKVFLECVQDMDHENMFWYRQDPGLGLRLIYFSYDVKMKEKGDIPEGYSVSREKKERFSLILESASTNQTSMYLCASTSGGGDEQFFGPGTRLTVL.

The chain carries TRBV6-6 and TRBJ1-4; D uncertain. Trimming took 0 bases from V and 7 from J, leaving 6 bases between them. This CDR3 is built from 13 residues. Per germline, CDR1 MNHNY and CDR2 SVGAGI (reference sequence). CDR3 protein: CASSYSEIEKLFF. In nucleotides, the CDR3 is TGTGCCAGCAGTTACTCTGAAATTGAAAAACTGTTTTTT.

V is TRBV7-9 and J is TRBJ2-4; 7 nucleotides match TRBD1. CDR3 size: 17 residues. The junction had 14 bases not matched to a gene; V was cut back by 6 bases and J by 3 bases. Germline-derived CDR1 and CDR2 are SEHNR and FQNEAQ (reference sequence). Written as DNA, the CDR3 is TGTGCCAGCAGAACAACAGGGGCGAGAGGGGTCAAAAACATTCAGTACTTC. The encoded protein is CASRTTGARGVKNIQYF.

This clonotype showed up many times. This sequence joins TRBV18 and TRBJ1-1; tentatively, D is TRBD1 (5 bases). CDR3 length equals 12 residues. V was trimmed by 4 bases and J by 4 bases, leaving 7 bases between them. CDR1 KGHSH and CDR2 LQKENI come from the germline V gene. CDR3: CASSRGGTEAFF. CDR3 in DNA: TGTGCCAGCTCACGCGGGGGCACTGAAGCTTTCTTT.